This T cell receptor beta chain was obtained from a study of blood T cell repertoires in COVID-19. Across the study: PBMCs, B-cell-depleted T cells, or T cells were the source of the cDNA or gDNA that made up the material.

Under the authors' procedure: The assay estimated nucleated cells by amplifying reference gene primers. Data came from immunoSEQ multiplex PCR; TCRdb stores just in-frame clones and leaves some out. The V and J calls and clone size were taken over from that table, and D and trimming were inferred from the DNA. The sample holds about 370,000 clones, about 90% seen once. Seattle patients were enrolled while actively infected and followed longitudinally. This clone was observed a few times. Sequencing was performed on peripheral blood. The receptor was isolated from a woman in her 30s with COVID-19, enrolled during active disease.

In DNA, the CDR3 is TGTGCCAGCAGTTTAGTGGGCAGGGGCAATTCACCCCTCCACTTT. It translates to CASSLVGRGNSPLHF. The V and J genes are TRBV27 and TRBJ1-6; a weak D match, TRBD1 (6 bases). Germline V CDR1 and CDR2: MNHEY, SMNVEV (reference sequence). V gave up 2 bases and J gave up 7 bases, with 12 bases separating them. CDR3 size: 15 residues.